This T cell receptor beta chain stems from a study of T cell responses to AZD1222 COVID-19 vaccine. Study-wide findings and caveats: Dominant at 160-218 and 743-854, vaccine-associated CD4 TCRs also spanned spike. Repertoires were collected only later (after the peak T cell response had occurred). Clonal diversity was possibly underestimated; the donors were predominantly white British and more often female. After two AZD1222 doses, spike-specific TCR breadth and depth rose versus day 0.

Generated by immunoSEQ multiplex PCR, the TCRdb table keeps only in-frame clones and is missing some. Of about 66,000 clones in the sample, more than 75% are singletons; the top ten hold 17%. Trimming took off 2 bases at V and 3 bases at J, with 0 bases between the two ends. There are 11 residues in the CDR3. Per germline, CDR1 ENHRY and CDR2 SYGVKD. On this clone itself: Its antigen remains unknown.

The input for sequencing was peripheral blood, taken on day 0 of AZD1222 vaccination. The receptor's source is an adult in good health. V and J are TRBV10-3 and TRBJ2-3; D unclear. As DNA, the CDR3 is TGTGCCATCAGTGAGACAGATACGCAGTATTTT. Encoded protein: CAISETDTQYF.